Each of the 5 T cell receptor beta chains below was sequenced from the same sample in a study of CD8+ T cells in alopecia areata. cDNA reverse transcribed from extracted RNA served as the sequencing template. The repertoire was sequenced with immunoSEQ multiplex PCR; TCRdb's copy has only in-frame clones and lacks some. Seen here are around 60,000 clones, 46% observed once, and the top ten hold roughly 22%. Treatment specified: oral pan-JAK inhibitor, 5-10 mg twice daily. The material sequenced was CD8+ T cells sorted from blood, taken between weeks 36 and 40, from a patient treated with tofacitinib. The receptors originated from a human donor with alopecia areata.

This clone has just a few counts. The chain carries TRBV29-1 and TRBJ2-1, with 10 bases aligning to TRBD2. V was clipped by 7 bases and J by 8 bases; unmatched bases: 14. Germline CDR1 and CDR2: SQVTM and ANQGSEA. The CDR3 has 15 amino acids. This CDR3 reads CSGDLTSGSGDEQFF. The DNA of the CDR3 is TGCAGCGGCGACCTGACTAGCGGGTCGGGCGATGAGCAGTTCTTC.

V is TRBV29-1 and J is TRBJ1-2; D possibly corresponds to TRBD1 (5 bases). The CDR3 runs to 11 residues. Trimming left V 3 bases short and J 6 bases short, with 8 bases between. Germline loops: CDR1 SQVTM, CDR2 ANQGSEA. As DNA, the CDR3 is TGCAGCGTTGACTACAGGAATGGCTACACCTTC. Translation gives CSVDYRNGYTF.

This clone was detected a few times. This CDR3 is CASSLVTGTGTDTEAFF. The CDR3 coding sequence is TGTGCCAGCAGCTTAGTGACAGGGACCGGTACGGACACTGAAGCTTTCTTT. The chain uses TRBV7-9 and TRBJ1-1, with 7 bases matching TRBD1. The germline gives CDR1 SEHNR, CDR2 FQNEAQ (reference sequence). After removal of 1 base from V and 3 bases from J, the junction contained 11 bases not matched to a gene. This CDR3 spans 17 amino acids.

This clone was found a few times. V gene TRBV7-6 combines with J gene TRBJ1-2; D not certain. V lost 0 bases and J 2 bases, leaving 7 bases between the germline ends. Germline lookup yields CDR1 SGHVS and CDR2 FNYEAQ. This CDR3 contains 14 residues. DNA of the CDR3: TGTGCCAGCAGCTTAGCAGGACCGAACTATGGCTACACCTTC. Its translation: CASSLAGPNYGYTF.

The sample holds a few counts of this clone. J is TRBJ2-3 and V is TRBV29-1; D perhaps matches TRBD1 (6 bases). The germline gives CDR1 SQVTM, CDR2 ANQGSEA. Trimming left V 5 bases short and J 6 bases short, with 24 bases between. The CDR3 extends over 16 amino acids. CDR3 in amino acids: CSVFLPGTPKADTQYF. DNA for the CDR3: TGCAGCGTTTTCCTGCCCGGGACACCGAAGGCGGATACGCAGTATTTT.